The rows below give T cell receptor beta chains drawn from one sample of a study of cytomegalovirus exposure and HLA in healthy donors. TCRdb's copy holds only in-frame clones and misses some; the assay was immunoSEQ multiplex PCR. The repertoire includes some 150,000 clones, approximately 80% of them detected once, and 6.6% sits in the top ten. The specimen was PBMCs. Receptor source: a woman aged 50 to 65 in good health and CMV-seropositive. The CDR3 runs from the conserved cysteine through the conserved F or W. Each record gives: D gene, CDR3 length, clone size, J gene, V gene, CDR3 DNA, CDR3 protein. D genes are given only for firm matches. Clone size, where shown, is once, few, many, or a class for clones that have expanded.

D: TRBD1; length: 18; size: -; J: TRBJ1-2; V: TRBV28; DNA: TGTGCCAGCATCCATGGTGGACAGGGACGGGGGTATGGGTATGGCTACACCTTC; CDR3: CASIHGGQGRGYGYGYTF
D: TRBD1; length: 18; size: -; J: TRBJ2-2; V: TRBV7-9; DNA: TGTGCCAGCAGCTTAGAAGGACAGGGGTCGGCGAACACCGGGGAGCTGTTTTTT; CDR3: CASSLEGQGSANTGELFF
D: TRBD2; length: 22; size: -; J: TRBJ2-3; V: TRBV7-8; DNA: TGTGCCAGCAGCTTAATGAGGGGGACTAGCGGGGGGAAGCGAGGAAGCACAGATACGCAGTATTTT; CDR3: CASSLMRGTSGGKRGSTDTQYF
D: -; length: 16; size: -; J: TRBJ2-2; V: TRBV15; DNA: TGTGCCACCAGCAGTGGAACGGGACTCCCAGGGGGGGAGCTGTTTTTT; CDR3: CATSSGTGLPGGELFF
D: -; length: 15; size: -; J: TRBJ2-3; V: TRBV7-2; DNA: TGTGCCAGCAGCCCCAAACTCAGTCGAGGGGATACGCAGTATTTT; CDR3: CASSPKLSRGDTQYF
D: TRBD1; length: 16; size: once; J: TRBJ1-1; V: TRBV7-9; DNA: TGTGCCAGCAGCTTCGACATAGGACAGGGAGGAGGTGAAGCTTTCTTT; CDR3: CASSFDIGQGGGEAFF
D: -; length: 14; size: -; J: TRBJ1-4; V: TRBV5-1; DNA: TGCGCCAGCAGCTTGGGTCAGGGCAATGAAAAACTGTTTTTT; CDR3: CASSLGQGNEKLFF
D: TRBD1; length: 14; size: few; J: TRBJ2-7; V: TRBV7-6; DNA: TGTGCCAGCAGCTGGGGGACAGGCTCTTACGAGCAGTACTTC; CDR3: CASSWGTGSYEQYF
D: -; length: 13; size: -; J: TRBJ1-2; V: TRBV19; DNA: TGTGCCAGTAGTATGAGTCTTTCCTATGGCTACACCTTC; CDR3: CASSMSLSYGYTF
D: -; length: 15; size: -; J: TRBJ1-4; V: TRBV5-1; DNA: TGCGCCAGCAGCTTGGGAAGGGAGGCTAATGAAAAACTGTTTTTT; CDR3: CASSLGREANEKLFF
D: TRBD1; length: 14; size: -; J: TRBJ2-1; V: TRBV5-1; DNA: TGCGCCAGCAGCGGACAGGGGGCGCGGAATGAGCAGTTCTTC; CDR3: CASSGQGARNEQFF
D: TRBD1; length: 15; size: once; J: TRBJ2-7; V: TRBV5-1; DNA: TGCGCCAGCAGGGTGAACGTACAGGGGTCCTACGAGCAGTACTTC; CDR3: CASRVNVQGSYEQYF
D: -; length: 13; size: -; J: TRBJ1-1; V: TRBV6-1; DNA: TGTGCCAATGCCCCAGGATGGAACACTGAAGCTTTCTTT; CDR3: CANAPGWNTEAFF
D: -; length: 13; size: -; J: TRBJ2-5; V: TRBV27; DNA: TGTGCCAGCAGTTCGGCCCCCCAGGGGATCCAGTACTTC; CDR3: CASSSAPQGIQYF
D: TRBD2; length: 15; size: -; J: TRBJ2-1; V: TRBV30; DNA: TGTGCCTGGAGAATGCGGGGGGGCGGGTCGGATGAGCAGTTCTTC; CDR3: CAWRMRGGGSDEQFF
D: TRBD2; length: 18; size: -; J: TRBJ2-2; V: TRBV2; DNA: TGTGCCAGCAGTGAGAGACCTAGCGGGGGCCTCAACACCGGGGAGCTGTTTTTT; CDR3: CASSERPSGGLNTGELFF
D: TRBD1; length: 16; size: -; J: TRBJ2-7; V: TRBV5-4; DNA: TGTGCCAGCAGCCCTGGGGGTACAGGGGCCGCCTACGAGCAGTACTTC; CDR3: CASSPGGTGAAYEQYF
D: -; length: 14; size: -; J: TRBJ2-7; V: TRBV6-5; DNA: TGTGCCAGCAGTTACTGGCAGGACTCCTACGAGCAGTACTTC; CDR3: CASSYWQDSYEQYF
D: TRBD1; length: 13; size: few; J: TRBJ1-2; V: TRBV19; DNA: TGTGCCAGTAGCCCCTCCGGGACAGGGGGCTACACCTTC; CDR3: CASSPSGTGGYTF
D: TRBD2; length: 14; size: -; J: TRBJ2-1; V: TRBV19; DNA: TGTGCCAGTAGTACTAGCGGGGGGTGGGATGAGCAGTTCTTC; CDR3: CASSTSGGWDEQFF
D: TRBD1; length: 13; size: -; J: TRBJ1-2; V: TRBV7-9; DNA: TGTGCCAGCAGCTTAGACAGGGGAAGTGGCTACACCTTC; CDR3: CASSLDRGSGYTF
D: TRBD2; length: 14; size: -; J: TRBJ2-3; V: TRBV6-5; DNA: TGTGCCAGCAATCTCCGGGGGGGTTCTGATACGCAGTATTTT; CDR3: CASNLRGGSDTQYF
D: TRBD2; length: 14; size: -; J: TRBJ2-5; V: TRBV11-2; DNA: TGTGCCAGCAGCCAAGCGGGACCGAAAGAGACCCAGTACTTC; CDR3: CASSQAGPKETQYF
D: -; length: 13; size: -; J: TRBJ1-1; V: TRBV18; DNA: TGTGCCAGCTCTCAGTTAGCGAACACTGAAGCTTTCTTT; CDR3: CASSQLANTEAFF
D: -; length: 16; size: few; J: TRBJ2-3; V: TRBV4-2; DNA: TGTGCCAGCAGCCAAAACCCCGGGGGGCATGGAGATACGCAGTATTTT; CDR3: CASSQNPGGHGDTQYF
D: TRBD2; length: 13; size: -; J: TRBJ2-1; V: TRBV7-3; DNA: TGTGCCAGCAGCATTACTAGCGGGGGTGAGCAGTTCTTC; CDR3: CASSITSGGEQFF
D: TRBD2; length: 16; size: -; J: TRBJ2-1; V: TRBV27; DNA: TGTGCCAGCAGTCAACGAGCGGGGGGGCCAACTGGGGAGCAGTTCTTC; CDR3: CASSQRAGGPTGEQFF
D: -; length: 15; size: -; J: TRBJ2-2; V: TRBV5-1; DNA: TGCGCCAGCAGCTTGTCCGTACTTTGGTCCGGGGAGCTGTTTTTT; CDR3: CASSLSVLWSGELFF
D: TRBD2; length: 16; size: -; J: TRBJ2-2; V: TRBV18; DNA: TGTGCCAGCTCACCAGGACTAGCGGGGGTGACCGGGGAGCTGTTTTTT; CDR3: CASSPGLAGVTGELFF
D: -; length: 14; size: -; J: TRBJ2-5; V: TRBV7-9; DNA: TGTGCCAGCAGCAAGGTCTCGGGAGTTGAGACCCAGTACTTC; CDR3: CASSKVSGVETQYF
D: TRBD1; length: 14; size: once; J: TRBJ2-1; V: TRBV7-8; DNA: TGTGCCAGCAGCTCAAGGACAGGGTTGAATGAGCAGTTCTTC; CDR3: CASSSRTGLNEQFF
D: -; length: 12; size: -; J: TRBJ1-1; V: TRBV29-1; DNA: TGCAGCGTTGGTCTCCCGGACACTGAAGCTTTCTTT; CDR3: CSVGLPDTEAFF
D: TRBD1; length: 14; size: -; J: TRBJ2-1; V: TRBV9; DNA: TGTGCCAGCAGCGGCCGGGACAGCAACAATGAGCAGTTCTTC; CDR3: CASSGRDSNNEQFF
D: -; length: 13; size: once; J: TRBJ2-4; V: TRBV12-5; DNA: TGTGCTAGTGGTTCCGGACAAAGGAGCATTCAGTACTTC; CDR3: CASGSGQRSIQYF
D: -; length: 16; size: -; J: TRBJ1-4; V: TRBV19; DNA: TGTGCCAGCAGAGGGGGGGGCCGTGGCCGTAATGAAAAACTGTTTTTT; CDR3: CASRGGGRGRNEKLFF
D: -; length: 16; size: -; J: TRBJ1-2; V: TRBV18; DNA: TGTGCCAGCTCACCTTTAAGGGTGCAGGGGAACTATGGCTACACCTTC; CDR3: CASSPLRVQGNYGYTF
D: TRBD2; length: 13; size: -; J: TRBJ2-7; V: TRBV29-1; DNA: TGCAGCGTTCTGACTAGCAAAACCTACGAGCAGTACTTC; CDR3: CSVLTSKTYEQYF
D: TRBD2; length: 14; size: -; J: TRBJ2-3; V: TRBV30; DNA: TGTGCCTGGGGATTGCGGGGGGGAACAGATACGCAGTATTTT; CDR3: CAWGLRGGTDTQYF
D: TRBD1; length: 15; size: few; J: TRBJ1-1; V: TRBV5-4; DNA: TGTGCCAGCAGCTGGGACAGGGGCATAGGCACTGAAGCTTTCTTT; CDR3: CASSWDRGIGTEAFF
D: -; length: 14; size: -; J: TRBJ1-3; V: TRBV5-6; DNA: TGTGCCAGCAGCTTGGGGCAGTTAGGAAACACCATATATTTT; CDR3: CASSLGQLGNTIYF
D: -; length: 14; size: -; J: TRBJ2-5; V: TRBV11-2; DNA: TGTGCCAGCAGCTATAATGTGGGCACGGAGACCCAGTACTTC; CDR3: CASSYNVGTETQYF
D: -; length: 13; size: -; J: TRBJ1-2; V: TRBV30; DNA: TGTGCCTGGAGTGTACAGCTGAGCTATGGCTACACCTTC; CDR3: CAWSVQLSYGYTF
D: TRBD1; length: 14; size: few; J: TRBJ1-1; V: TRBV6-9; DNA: TGTGCCAGCAGACCGACAGGGGAGAACACTGAAGCTTTCTTT; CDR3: CASRPTGENTEAFF
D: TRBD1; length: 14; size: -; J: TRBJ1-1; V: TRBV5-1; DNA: TGCGCCAGCAGCCAGGGGGCCACGAACACTGAAGCTTTCTTT; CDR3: CASSQGATNTEAFF
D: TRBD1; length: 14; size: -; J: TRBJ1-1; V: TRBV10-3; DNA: TGTGCCTCGACAGGGCAGAAAGTGAACACTGAAGCTTTCTTT; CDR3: CASTGQKVNTEAFF